The 14 T cell receptor beta chains presented below share a single source sample, sequenced in a study of blood T cell repertoires in COVID-19. Using immunoSEQ multiplex PCR, the repertoire was profiled, and TCRdb retains in-frame clones only, with some absent. Among about 170,000 clones listed, approximately 80% were seen once. The sample taken for sequencing was peripheral blood. These receptor sequences come from a woman of 80 years or more with acute or convalescent COVID-19.

The chain is built from TRBV27 and TRBJ2-2; 7 nucleotides match TRBD1. Germline lookup yields CDR1 MNHEY and CDR2 SMNVEV (reference sequence). CDR3 length equals 14 residues. The ends lost 3 bases at V and 4 bases at J; junction bases unmatched: 2. CDR3 in amino acids: CASSFRDSTGELFF. DNA for the CDR3: TGTGCCAGCAGTTTCCGGGACAGCACCGGGGAGCTGTTTTTT.

The sample holds one count of this clone. The chain employs TRBV7-2 and TRBJ2-7; no reliable D call. Per germline, CDR1 SGHTA and CDR2 FQGNSA. CDR3 length: 13 residues. Deletions cut 1 base from V and 7 bases from J, with 11 bases between. CDR3 in amino acids: CASSLGPPTEQYF. CDR3 nucleotides: TGTGCCAGCAGCTTAGGCCCCCCTACGGAGCAGTACTTC.

This clone was seen only once. This sequence joins TRBV18 and TRBJ1-2; TRBD1 agrees at 7 bases. With 5 bases clipped from V and 7 bases from J, the junction kept 13 bases outside the gene matches. This CDR3 region has 15 residues. Per the germline V gene, CDR1 is KGHSH and CDR2 is LQKENI. CDR3 DNA sequence: TGTGCCAGCTCAGACGGGACAGCCGGATGGTCTGGCTACACCTTC. This encodes CASSDGTAGWSGYTF. Combining the CDR3 with reference TRBV18 and TRBJ1-2 gives the whole variable domain NAGVMQNPRHLVRRRGQEARLRCSPMKGHSHVYWYRQLPEEGLKFMVYLQKENIIDESGMPKERFSAEFPKEGPSILRIQQVVRGDSAAYFCASSDGTAGWSGYTFGSGTRLTVV.

The gene calls are TRBV18 and TRBJ1-1; no reliable D call. Trimming shortened V by 2 bases and J by 1 base, and 14 bases separated the two germline ends. The CDR3 has 16 amino acids. CDR1 is KGHSH and CDR2 is LQKENI in the germline V gene. CDR3 sequence reads: CASSPGLVRTNTEAFF. The DNA of the CDR3 is TGTGCCAGCTCACCAGGTCTGGTCAGAACGAACACTGAAGCTTTCTTT.

This chain uses TRBV6-5 with TRBJ2-2; 7 nucleotides line up with TRBD2. J lost 2 bases, V lost 6 bases, and 0 bases had no gene match. In germline, CDR1 is MNHEY, CDR2 SVGAGI. The CDR3 sequence is 13 residues long. The CDR3 DNA reads as TGTGCCAGCAGGGGACTAAACACCGGGGAGCTGTTTTTT. Translated: CASRGLNTGELFF.

V usage is TRBV6-5 and J usage is TRBJ1-4, with 8 bases matching TRBD1. Germline V CDR1 and CDR2: MNHEY, SVGAGI. Losses at the gene ends were 5 bases for V and 5 bases for J; bases not matched to a gene: 7. This CDR3 has 15 amino acids. The CDR3 is CASSPRTGLNEKLFF. Written as DNA, the CDR3 is TGTGCCAGCAGTCCCCGGACAGGGCTGAATGAAAAACTGTTTTTT.

The chain joins TRBV3-1 (or the pseudogene TRBV3-2) to TRBJ2-3, with 7 bases matching TRBD2. The CDR3 has 20 residues. The V segment lost 6 bases and the J segment 1 base; nucleotides outside the gene matches: 22. Germline-derived CDR1 and CDR2 are LGHDT and YNNKEL (reference sequence). The CDR3 loop reads CASRMDYGTKNKAGTDTQYF. The CDR3 DNA follows: TGTGCCAGCAGAATGGATTATGGGACTAAAAATAAGGCGGGCACAGATACGCAGTATTTT.

V is TRBV5-6 and J is TRBJ1-6; no clear D gene. The CDR3 is 16 residues long. V lost 1 base and J 0 bases, leaving 8 bases between the germline ends. CDR1 SGHDT and CDR2 YYEEEE come from the germline V gene. This CDR3 is CASSLSGSSYNSPLHF. As DNA, the CDR3 is TGTGCCAGCAGCTTGTCGGGGAGCTCCTATAATTCACCCCTCCACTTT.

This clone was seen a handful of times. V is TRBV9 and J is TRBJ2-1; 14 bases are a match to TRBD2. Trimming at V came to 4 bases and at J to 2 bases, leaving 2 bases not matched to a gene. Germline CDR1 and CDR2: SGDLS and YYNGEE. The CDR3 sequence is 16 residues long. For the CDR3, the DNA is TGTGCCAGCAGCACGACTAGCGGGAGGGCCTACAATGAGCAGTTCTTC. Its translation is CASSTTSGRAYNEQFF.

Concerning this clone: Different DNA sequences within this sample yield the same CDR3. The chain joins TRBV30 to TRBJ1-3, with a weak D call TRBD1 (5 bases). This CDR3 spans 12 amino acids. CDR1 is GTSNPN and CDR2 is SVGIG in the germline V gene (reference sequence). Trimming stripped 3 bases from V and 8 bases from J, with 11 bases between. CDR3 residues: CAWSAWGDTIYF. The CDR3 DNA is TGTGCCTGGAGCGCTTGGGGGGACACCATATATTTT.

The rearrangement uses TRBV28 and TRBJ1-1; 8 bases map to TRBD1. This CDR3 is 16 amino acids long. Germline values: CDR1 MDHEN, CDR2 SYDVKM. V trimming: 5 bases; J trimming: 0 bases; junction bases outside the gene matches: 8. CDR3 region: CASSPSAGQVNTEAFF. CDR3 DNA sequence: TGTGCCAGCAGTCCCTCGGCGGGACAGGTGAACACTGAAGCTTTCTTT.

This clone has only a few counts. The V and J genes are TRBV27 and TRBJ2-7, with D possibly matching TRBD2 (6 bases). Deletions cut 6 bases from V and 3 bases from J, with 12 bases between. The CDR3 spans 13 residues. Germline-derived CDR1 and CDR2 are MNHEY and SMNVEV (reference sequence). CDR3 region: CASSRTEGYEQYF. CDR3 DNA sequence: TGTGCCAGCAGCCGTACGGAGGGCTACGAGCAGTACTTC.

The chain joins TRBV5-1 to TRBJ2-3, with no clear D. V dropped 0 bases and J dropped 9 bases, with 14 bases sitting between them. Germline CDR1 and CDR2: SGHRS and YFSETQ. This CDR3 is 14 amino acids long. In nucleotides, the CDR3 is TGCGCCAGCAGCTTGGGGAGCCTCCCGTTCACGCAGTATTTT. This sequence encodes CASSLGSLPFTQYF. The full variable domain, its missing parts supplied by reference TRBV5-1 and TRBJ2-3, is KAGVTQTPRYLIKTRGQQVTLSCSPISGHRSVSWYQQTPGQGLQFLFEYFSETQRNKGNFPGRFSGRQFSNSRSEMNVSTLELGDSALYLCASSLGSLPFTQYFGPGTRLTVL.

This chain links TRBV30 with TRBJ2-1, with TRBD2 matching over 8 bases. V was pared by 3 bases and J by 8 bases, with 0 bases of the junction left unmatched. This CDR3 contains 11 residues. CDR1 is GTSNPN and CDR2 is SVGIG in the germline V gene (reference sequence). The CDR3 sequence: CAWSGRDEQFF. The CDR3 nucleotides are TGTGCCTGGAGCGGGAGGGATGAGCAGTTCTTC. The full variable domain, with the rest looked up from reference TRBV30 and TRBJ2-1, is SQTIHQWPATLVQPVGSPLSLECTVEGTSNPNLYWYRQAAGRGLQLLFYSVGIGQISSEVPQNLSASRPQDRQFILSSKKLLLSDSGFYLCAWSGRDEQFFGPGTRLTVL.